The 27 T cell receptor beta chains below were found in one sample sequenced in a study of T cell responses to AZD1222 COVID-19 vaccine. Using immunoSEQ multiplex PCR, the repertoire was profiled, and TCRdb retains in-frame clones only, with some absent. The data show approximately 150,000 clones, with around 84% seen just once and approximately 5% held by the top ten. The specimen was peripheral blood, collected 28 days after the second AZD1222 dose. These receptors originate from an adult who received the AZD1222 COVID-19 vaccine.

This chain uses TRBV3-1 (or the pseudogene TRBV3-2) with TRBJ2-2, with TRBD1 matching 9 bases. Looked up from germline, CDR1 is LGHDT and CDR2 is YNNKEL (reference sequence). J lost 5 bases, V lost 1 base, and 8 bases had no gene match. The CDR3 length is 17 residues. The CDR3 sequence is CASSQGSGTGRTGELFF. CDR3 bases: TGTGCCAGCAGCCAAGGTTCCGGGACAGGGAGGACCGGGGAGCTGTTTTTT.

This sequence joins TRBV2 and TRBJ2-5; 7 positions match TRBD1. After removal of 6 bases from V and 4 bases from J, the junction contained 5 bases not matched to a gene. There are 13 residues in the CDR3. Germline CDR1 reads SNHLY; CDR2 reads FYNNEI. The chain's CDR3 is CASRDRAGETQYF. DNA of the CDR3: TGTGCCAGCAGAGACAGGGCGGGAGAGACCCAGTACTTC. Supplemented by reference TRBV2 and TRBJ2-5, the full variable domain reads EPEVTQTPSHQVTQMGQEVILRCVPISNHLYFYWYRQILGQKVEFLVSFYNNEISEKSEIFDDQFSVERPDGSNFTLKIRSTKLEDSAMYFCASRDRAGETQYFGPGTRLLVL.

This chain links TRBV30 with TRBJ2-1; TRBD1 aligns across 8 bases. V gave up 3 bases and J gave up 10 bases; unmatched junction bases: 14. This CDR3 has 15 amino acids. Germline V gene lookup returns CDR1 GTSNPN and CDR2 SVGIG (reference sequence). CDR3 region: CAWSAAGTGQREQFF. CDR3 DNA: TGTGCCTGGAGCGCCGCCGGGACAGGTCAACGGGAGCAGTTCTTC.

This chain links TRBV7-9 with TRBJ1-2, with D possibly TRBD1 on 6 matching bases. Trimming cost V 7 bases and J 5 bases, with 17 bases left between them. Looked up from germline, CDR1 is SEHNR and CDR2 is FQNEAQ (reference sequence). The CDR3 has 14 amino acids. CDR3 nucleotide sequence: TGTGCCAGCAACCCCCGACAGGAACTATATGGCTACACCTTC. Translation gives CASNPRQELYGYTF.

The chain employs TRBV5-8 and TRBJ2-6; possibly TRBD2 for D (6 bases). Germline V CDR1 and CDR2: SGHTS, YDEGEE. The CDR3 runs 17 residues. Trimming removed 6 bases from V and 0 bases from J, with 16 bases in between. CDR3 in DNA: TGTGCCAGCACCACCTGGGGCGGGGCCTCTGGGGCCAACGTCCTGACTTTC. This translates into CASTTWGGASGANVLTF.

The chain carries TRBV5-4 and TRBJ2-3; no clear D gene. Germline CDR1 and CDR2: SGHNT and YYREEE (reference sequence). Trimming shortened V by 3 bases and J by 1 base, and 3 bases separated the two germline ends. This CDR3 is built from 12 residues. This CDR3 reads CASSSRTDTQYF. CDR3 nucleotide sequence: TGTGCCAGCAGCTCCCGCACAGATACGCAGTATTTT. The variable domain in full, with the rest retrieved from reference TRBV5-4 and TRBJ2-3, is ETGVTQSPTHLIKTRGQQVTLRCSSQSGHNTVSWYQQALGQGPQFIFQYYREEENGRGNFPPRFSGLQFPNYSSELNVNALELDDSALYLCASSSRTDTQYFGPGTRLTVL.

The V and J genes are TRBV5-1 and TRBJ2-3, with TRBD1 as a possible D gene (5 bases). Trimming took off 2 bases at V and 6 bases at J, with 13 bases between the two ends. CDR1 is SGHRS, CDR2 YFSETQ, per germline. The CDR3 runs to 14 residues. DNA of the CDR3: TGCGCCAGCAGCTTTAGGGGAAGGTCGGATACGCAGTATTTT. This encodes CASSFRGRSDTQYF.

The genes are TRBV4-2 and TRBJ2-1; 9 bases align to TRBD1. The V and J ends lost 2 bases and 4 bases, in that order; junction bases with no gene match: 6. The CDR3 sequence is 16 residues long. CDR1 and CDR2 (germline): LGHNA, YNFKEQ. CDR3 nucleotides: TGTGCCAGCAGCCAAATTCCCGGGACAGGGTACAATGAGCAGTTCTTC. It encodes CASSQIPGTGYNEQFF.

V usage is TRBV18 and J usage is TRBJ1-6; maybe TRBD1 (6 bases). Per germline, CDR1 KGHSH and CDR2 LQKENI. The CDR3 is made up of 14 amino acids. V was shortened by 5 bases and J by 11 bases, with 16 bases between the two germline ends. Here the CDR3 DNA reads TGTGCCAGCTCAAAACGGGACAAAGATCCACCCCTCCACTTT. It encodes CASSKRDKDPPLHF.

The chain employs TRBV27 and TRBJ2-7; the D gene could be TRBD1 or TRBD2 (5 bases each). Trimming pared 4 bases from V and 6 bases from J, leaving 16 bases between. The CDR3 has 14 amino acids. Germline V lookup: CDR1 MNHEY, CDR2 SMNVEV (reference sequence). The CDR3 DNA reads TGTGCCAGCAGTTCTGCCAGGGAGCCTGGCGAGCAGTACTTC. Protein: CASSSAREPGEQYF.

The chain is built from TRBV24-1 and TRBJ2-1; D gene ambiguous. The germline V gene encodes CDR1 KGHDR and CDR2 SFDVKD. There are 14 residues in the CDR3. The V and J ends lost 1 base and 4 bases respectively, with 7 bases between them. The CDR3 sequence: CATSDFNSYNEQFF. In nucleotides, the CDR3 is TGTGCCACCAGTGATTTTAACAGTTACAATGAGCAGTTCTTC.

This chain connects TRBV7-8 to TRBJ2-7; 10 nucleotides align to TRBD1. After removal of 3 bases from V and 5 bases from J, the junction contained 4 bases not matched to a gene. The CDR3 has 14 amino acids. Germline V gives CDR1 SGHVS, CDR2 FQNEAQ. DNA for the CDR3: TGTGCCAGCAGCTTGGGGACAGGGGCGCACGAGCAGTACTTC. Amino acid sequence: CASSLGTGAHEQYF.

J is TRBJ1-6 and V is TRBV5-1; 9 positions agree with TRBD1. J was trimmed by 7 bases and V by 2 bases; bases with no gene match: 1. The CDR3 runs to 14 residues. Germline-derived CDR1 and CDR2 are SGHRS and YFSETQ. As DNA, the CDR3 is TGCGCCAGCAGCTTTGACAGGGGGAATTCACCCCTCCACTTT. This gives the protein CASSFDRGNSPLHF.

The chain joins TRBV2 to TRBJ1-2, with a weak D call TRBD1 (6 bases). With 2 bases removed from V and 4 bases from J, the gap between germline ends came to 14 bases. The V gene's germline CDR1 is SNHLY and CDR2 FYNNEI. This CDR3 has 15 amino acids. The CDR3, as DNA: TGTGCCAGCAGTGAACTGCAGGGGTCGTCCTATGGCTACACCTTC. It yields the protein CASSELQGSSYGYTF.

The chain joins TRBV24-1 to TRBJ2-6; D not certain. V lost 4 bases, J lost 0 bases, and 6 bases lay in between. This CDR3 region has 15 residues. CDR1 and CDR2 from the germline V gene are KGHDR and SFDVKD. The CDR3 here is CATSEYYSGANVLTF. The DNA of the CDR3 is TGTGCCACCAGTGAGTATTACTCTGGGGCCAACGTCCTGACTTTC.

The rearrangement uses TRBV25-1 and TRBJ2-4; TRBD2 is a possible D gene (5 bases). The length of the CDR3 is 15 residues. Trimming left V 7 bases short and J 0 bases short, with 13 bases between. Germline CDR1 reads MGHDK; CDR2 reads SYGVNS. In DNA form, the CDR3 reads TGTGCCAGCACGGCTGCGGGCCTAGCCAAAAACATTCAGTACTTC. Translating gives CASTAAGLAKNIQYF.

This clone turned up a few times. The chain links TRBV5-6 to TRBJ2-3; TRBD1 aligns across 7 bases. J gave up 4 bases and V 3 bases, and 2 bases lay outside the gene matches. The CDR3 consists of 13 residues. Germline CDR1 reads SGHDT; CDR2 reads YYEEEE. CDR3 in DNA: TGTGCCAGCAGCTCCGGGACAGCAGATACGCAGTATTTT. It yields the protein CASSSGTADTQYF.

In its sample, this clone was seen once. The V and J genes are TRBV24-1 and TRBJ2-5; no reliable D call. The germline CDR1 and CDR2 sequences are KGHDR and SFDVKD. The CDR3 contains 13 residues. V lost 9 bases to trimming and J lost 1 base, with 11 bases between them. The CDR3 here is CATSDGSQETQYF. CDR3 sequence (DNA): TGTGCCACCTCGGACGGAAGCCAAGAGACCCAGTACTTC.

This chain connects TRBV10-2 to TRBJ1-2, with a possible D match to TRBD1 (6 bases). The CDR3 runs 14 residues. Trimming removed 2 bases from V and 8 bases from J, with 15 bases in between. From germline, CDR1 is WSHSY and CDR2 SAAADI. This CDR3 reads CASSEAQGRGGYTF. The CDR3, as DNA: TGCGCCAGCAGTGAGGCACAGGGCCGGGGCGGCTACACCTTC.

This clone was found once. V gene TRBV4-1 combines with J gene TRBJ2-1, with D perhaps matching TRBD2 (5 bases). This CDR3 comprises 15 residues. Trimming removed 3 bases from V and 10 bases from J, with 19 bases in between. Germline V lookup: CDR1 MGHRA, CDR2 YSYEKL. CDR3 region: CASSQRRSSTGEQFF. CDR3 DNA sequence: TGCGCCAGCAGCCAGAGGCGGAGCTCCACGGGGGAGCAGTTCTTC.

This clone was seen only a few times. This sequence joins TRBV10-1 and TRBJ2-3; perhaps TRBD2 as D (6 bases). The CDR3 runs to 15 residues. Trimming left V 0 bases short and J 0 bases short, with 7 bases between. Germline-derived CDR1 and CDR2 are WNHNN and SYGVQD (reference sequence). CDR3 sequence (DNA): TGCGCCAGCAGTGAGTCCCGGGGGAGCACAGATACGCAGTATTTT. Translation gives CASSESRGSTDTQYF.

This chain joins TRBV5-4 and TRBJ2-7, with 11 positions matching TRBD2. The CDR3 spans 17 residues. Per the germline V gene, CDR1 is SGHNT and CDR2 is YYREEE (reference sequence). After removal of 3 bases from V and 4 bases from J, the junction contained 12 bases not matched to a gene. In DNA form, the CDR3 reads TGTGCCAGCAGCTCCCCCTTTAGCGGGGGGGCGAGATACGAGCAGTACTTC. The encoded protein is CASSSPFSGGARYEQYF.

Remarks on this clone: This CDR3 is also generated by other DNA sequences in the sample. This sequence joins TRBV5-1 and TRBJ2-3, with D uncertain. CDR3 length: 14 residues. The V end lost 0 bases, the J end lost 0 bases, and 5 bases lay between the germline ends. The germline CDR1 and CDR2 sequences are SGHRS and YFSETQ. In DNA form, the CDR3 reads TGCGCCAGCAGCTTGGGTTCTAGCACAGATACGCAGTATTTT. Residues: CASSLGSSTDTQYF.

J is TRBJ2-5 and V is TRBV5-1, with 9 bases identical to TRBD2. Losses at the gene ends were 0 bases for V and 1 base for J; bases not matched to a gene: 1. This CDR3 spans 15 amino acids. The germline CDR1 and CDR2 sequences are SGHRS and YFSETQ. The CDR3 sequence is CASSLVAGAQETQYF. The DNA of the CDR3 is TGCGCCAGCAGCTTGGTAGCGGGGGCCCAAGAGACCCAGTACTTC. Using reference TRBV5-1 and TRBJ2-5 for the parts outside the CDR3, the full variable domain is KAGVTQTPRYLIKTRGQQVTLSCSPISGHRSVSWYQQTPGQGLQFLFEYFSETQRNKGNFPGRFSGRQFSNSRSEMNVSTLELGDSALYLCASSLVAGAQETQYFGPGTRLLVL.

V usage is TRBV28 and J usage is TRBJ1-1, with TRBD1 as a possible D gene (6 bases). The V gene lost 6 bases and the J gene lost 7 bases, with 18 bases spanning the gap. The germline gives CDR1 MDHEN, CDR2 SYDVKM. CDR3 length: 14 amino acids. DNA for the CDR3: TGTGCCAGCAGCCTCTTTGGGGGGCGCGTTGAAGCTTTCTTT. Amino acid sequence: CASSLFGGRVEAFF.

This clone came up many times. The chain combines TRBV3-1 (or the pseudogene TRBV3-2) with TRBJ2-7; 10 positions match TRBD2. The germline gives CDR1 LGHDT, CDR2 YNNKEL (reference sequence). The V and J ends lost 9 bases and 3 bases, in that order; junction bases with no gene match: 11. The CDR3 covers 15 residues. CDR3 sequence reads: CASTPGLAYYYEQYF. The CDR3 DNA reads as TGTGCCAGTACTCCGGGACTAGCGTATTACTACGAGCAGTACTTC.

The rearrangement joins TRBV28 to TRBJ1-6; D gene ambiguous. The V end lost 7 bases, the J end lost 0 bases, and 16 bases lay between the germline ends. The germline V gene has CDR1 MDHEN and CDR2 SYDVKM. This CDR3 contains 17 residues. The CDR3 spells CASTPVQMSSYNSPLHF. The DNA for the CDR3 is TGTGCCAGCACCCCAGTTCAGATGAGCTCCTATAATTCACCCCTCCACTTT.